Listed here are 12 T cell receptor beta chains from one sample, sequenced in a study of blood T cell repertoires in COVID-19 (TCRdb year 2020). To prepare the library, the immunoSEQ multiplex PCR assay was applied. TCRdb re-hosts the immuneACCESS table, in-frame sequences only. Its copies lack some clones; in the studies checked, an unresolved V gene accounts for under half of them, and the cause for the rest is not known. This sample is represented by approximately 210,000 clones; more than 75% of them were singletons. Together, the top ten hold about 4.3% of the sample. Specimen: PBMCs or T cells enriched from blood (not recorded which). These receptors originate from a man younger than 45 with acute COVID-19.

This clone was recorded only once. The same CDR3 also results from other DNA sequences found in this sample. This chain joins TRBV10-3 and TRBJ1-1; no reliable D call. The CDR3 totals 13 residues. With 3 bases removed from V and 1 base from J, the gap between germline ends came to 6 bases. Looked up from germline, CDR1 is ENHRY and CDR2 is SYGVKD. The CDR3 DNA reads TGTGCCATCAGTGATTCGGGGAACACTGAAGCTTTCTTT. Its protein is CAISDSGNTEAFF.

This sequence joins TRBV6-5 and TRBJ1-2; no firm D call. Germline CDR1 is MNHEY and CDR2 is SVGAGI. The CDR3 extends over 15 amino acids. V was trimmed by 4 bases and J by 6 bases, leaving 18 bases between them. For the CDR3, the DNA is TGTGCCAGCAGTTCCCAAACTACACGTCGCGATGGCTACACCTTC. Its translation is CASSSQTTRRDGYTF.

This clone occurred a few times. This sequence joins TRBV4-1 and TRBJ1-5; D remains unclear. The V gene's germline CDR1 is MGHRA and CDR2 YSYEKL. This CDR3 has 19 residues. Trimming removed 0 bases at V and 2 bases at J, with 20 bases between. CDR3 bases: TGCGCCAGCAGCCAAGATTGGGCTCAAGCTACAAGGCGCAATCAGCCCCAGCATTTT. It yields the protein CASSQDWAQATRRNQPQHF.

The chain has TRBV14 and TRBJ2-5; TRBD1 matches 10 bases. Germline V gene sequence: CDR1 SGHDN, CDR2 FVKESK. J lost 5 bases, V lost 0 bases, and 9 bases had no gene match. CDR3 length: 17 residues. The CDR3 region is CASSQDGGQGTRETQYF. In DNA form, the CDR3 reads TGTGCCAGCAGCCAAGATGGGGGACAGGGGACTAGGGAGACCCAGTACTTC.

The rearrangement joins TRBV24-1 to TRBJ2-3, with D tentatively TRBD2 (6 bases). Germline CDR1 is KGHDR and CDR2 is SFDVKD. The CDR3 loop spans 14 amino acids. V was trimmed by 3 bases and J by 9 bases, leaving 15 bases between them. The CDR3 bases are TGTGCCACCAGTGATGGCGGGGAAACTATAACGCAGTATTTT. Amino acid sequence: CATSDGGETITQYF.

The chain joins TRBV6-5 to TRBJ2-3; 10 nucleotides match TRBD2. The length of the CDR3 is 14 residues. J was trimmed by 4 bases and V by 2 bases; bases with no gene match: 0. The germline CDR1 and CDR2 sequences are MNHEY and SVGAGI. The CDR3: CASSYSGGADTQYF. In DNA form, the CDR3 reads TGTGCCAGCAGTTACAGCGGGGGGGCAGATACGCAGTATTTT.

The chain combines TRBV2 with TRBJ2-7; 8 bases align to TRBD1. Germline V CDR1 and CDR2: SNHLY, FYNNEI. Unmatched junction bases numbered 9, after V lost 7 bases and J lost 4 bases. The CDR3 has 14 residues. Written as DNA, the CDR3 is TGTGCCAGCATTATGGACAGGGCCAATTACGAGCAGTACTTC. Translating it yields CASIMDRANYEQYF. The full variable domain, in which reference TRBV2 and TRBJ2-7 provide the parts outside the CDR3, is EPEVTQTPSHQVTQMGQEVILRCVPISNHLYFYWYRQILGQKVEFLVSFYNNEISEKSEIFDDQFSVERPDGSNFTLKIRSTKLEDSAMYFCASIMDRANYEQYFGPGTRLTVT.

This clone occurred a few times. The chain is built from TRBV11-2 and TRBJ2-3; the D is unclear. V shed 5 bases and J shed 4 bases, with 16 bases lying between them. The CDR3 is 15 amino acids. CDR1 and CDR2 (germline): SGHAT, FQNNGV. The CDR3 sequence: CASSPGSQGADTQYF. The CDR3 DNA follows: TGTGCCAGCAGCCCTGGTTCCCAAGGAGCAGATACGCAGTATTTT.

The gene calls are TRBV6-1 and TRBJ1-2; D possibly corresponds to TRBD1 (6 bases). CDR3 length equals 13 residues. V gave up 1 base and J gave up 8 bases, with 11 bases separating them. Germline V lookup: CDR1 MNHNS, CDR2 SASEGT. The CDR3 loop reads CASSEEGVGGYTF. The CDR3 DNA follows: TGTGCCAGCAGTGAAGAGGGGGTCGGAGGCTACACCTTC.

The rearrangement links TRBV28 to TRBJ1-5; D is unresolved. This CDR3 comprises 14 residues. Per germline, CDR1 MDHEN and CDR2 SYDVKM. Deletions cut 8 bases from V and 3 bases from J, with 14 bases between. CDR3 DNA: TGTGCCAGCGGCCCTTCAGGCTACAATCAGCCCCAGCATTTT. Protein product: CASGPSGYNQPQHF.

The chain recombines TRBV18 with TRBJ2-4, with 8 bases aligning to TRBD1. The junction had 13 bases not matched to a gene; V was cut back by 2 bases and J by 7 bases. Looked up from germline, CDR1 is KGHSH and CDR2 is LQKENI. CDR3 size: 17 residues. The CDR3: CASSPNRGTIRGNIQYF. CDR3 coding DNA: TGTGCCAGCTCACCAAACAGGGGGACAATTAGGGGGAACATTCAGTACTTC.

The V gene is TRBV5-6, the J gene TRBJ1-1; the D is unclear. The germline V and J ends were trimmed by 4 bases and 1 base, with 8 bases remaining between them. The CDR3 is 13 amino acids. CDR1 is SGHDT, CDR2 YYEEEE, per germline. The CDR3 sequence: CASSTQRNTEAFF. As DNA, the CDR3 is TGTGCCAGCAGCACACAGAGGAACACTGAAGCTTTCTTT. The full variable domain, in which reference TRBV5-6 and TRBJ1-1 provide the parts outside the CDR3, is DAGVTQSPTHLIKTRGQQVTLRCSPKSGHDTVSWYQQALGQGPQFIFQYYEEEERQRGNFPDRFSGHQFPNYSSELNVNALLLGDSALYLCASSTQRNTEAFFGQGTRLTVV.